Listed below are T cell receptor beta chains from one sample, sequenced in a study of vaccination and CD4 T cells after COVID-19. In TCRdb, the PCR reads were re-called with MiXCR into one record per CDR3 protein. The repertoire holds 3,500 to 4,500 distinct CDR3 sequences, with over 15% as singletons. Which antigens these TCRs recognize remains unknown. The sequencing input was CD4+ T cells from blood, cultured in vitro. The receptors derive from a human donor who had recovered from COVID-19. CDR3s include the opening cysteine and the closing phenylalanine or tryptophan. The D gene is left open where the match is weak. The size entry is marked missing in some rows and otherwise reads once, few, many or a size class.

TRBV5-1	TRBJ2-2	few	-	CASSPTVANTGELFF	TGCGCCAGCAGCCCGACAGTAGCGAACACCGGGGAGCTGTTTTTT
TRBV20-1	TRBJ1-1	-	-	CSAREDDKLGAFF	TGCAGTGCTAGAGAGGACGACAAACTAGGAGCTTTCTTT
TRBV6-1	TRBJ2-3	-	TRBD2	CASRFTSGFSTDTQYF	TGTGCCAGCCGCTTTACTAGCGGGTTTAGCACAGATACGCAGTATTTT
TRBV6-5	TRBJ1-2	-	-	CASSYSPTDPGYTF	TGTGCCAGCAGTTACTCACCGACAGATCCTGGCTACACCTTC
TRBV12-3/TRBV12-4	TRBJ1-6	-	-	CASTKARGANSPLHF	TGTGCCAGCACGAAGGCGCGGGGGGCTAATTCACCCCTCCACTTT
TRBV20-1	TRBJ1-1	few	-	CSARDVAHGNHEAFF	TGCAGTGCTAGAGATGTGGCACATGGTAATCATGAAGCTTTCTTT
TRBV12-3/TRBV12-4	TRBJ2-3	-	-	CATFTGAATDTQYF	TGTGCCACATTTACGGGGGCAGCCACAGATACGCAGTATTTT
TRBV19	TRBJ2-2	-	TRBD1	CASSIGPGQATTGELFF	TGTGCCAGTAGTATAGGGCCGGGACAGGCTACCACCGGGGAGCTGTTTTTT
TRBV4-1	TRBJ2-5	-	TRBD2	CASSQNSGLAGFQETQYF	TGCGCCAGCAGCCAAAATTCGGGACTAGCGGGGTTTCAAGAGACCCAGTACTTC
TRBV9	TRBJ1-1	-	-	CASSPGVGMEGTEAFF	TGTGCCAGCAGCCCAGGGGTAGGGATGGAGGGCACTGAAGCTTTCTTT
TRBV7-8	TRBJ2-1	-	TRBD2	CASSLATSSPYNEQFF	TGTGCCAGCAGCTTAGCGACTAGCTCCCCCTACAATGAGCAGTTCTTC
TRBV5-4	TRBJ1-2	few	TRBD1	CASSTVVGDRDYGYTF	TGTGCCAGCAGCACAGTGGTGGGCGACAGGGACTATGGCTACACCTTC
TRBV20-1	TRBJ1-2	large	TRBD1	CSAGTAYGYTF	TGCAGTGCCGGGACAGCCTATGGCTACACCTTC
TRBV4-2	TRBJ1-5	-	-	CASSQDEGTQPQHF	TGTGCCAGCAGCCAAGATGAAGGGACTCAGCCCCAGCATTTT
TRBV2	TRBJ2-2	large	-	CASRQQGRTGELFF	TGTGCCAGCAGACAACAGGGAAGGACCGGGGAGCTGTTTTTT
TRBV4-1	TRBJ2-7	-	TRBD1	CASSHPGTDYEQYF	TGCGCCAGCAGCCACCCCGGGACAGACTACGAGCAGTACTTC
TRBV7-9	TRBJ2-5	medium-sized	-	CASSLTIFPGGRRETQYF	TGTGCCAGCAGCTTAACCATATTTCCAGGGGGGCGGAGGGAGACCCAGTACTTC
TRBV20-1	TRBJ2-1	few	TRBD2	CSAERGNEQFF	TGCAGTGCGGAGCGGGGGAATGAGCAGTTCTTC
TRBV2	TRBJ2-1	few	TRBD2	CASSDLGGLGLINEQFF	TGTGCCAGCAGTGACTTAGGCGGACTAGGGCTGATCAATGAGCAGTTCTTC
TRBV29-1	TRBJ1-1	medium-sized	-	CSTIAGANTEAFF	TGCAGCACGATTGCAGGGGCGAACACTGAAGCTTTCTTT